The 5 T cell receptor beta chains reported below all come from one sample, sequenced in a study of blood T cell repertoires in COVID-19. Generated by immunoSEQ multiplex PCR, the TCRdb table keeps only in-frame clones and is missing some. The table includes 100,000 to 150,000 clones, around 90% detected once. Sequencing was done on a sample of peripheral blood. These receptor sequences come from an older woman with COVID-19, enrolled during active disease.

The rearrangement uses TRBV9 and TRBJ1-5; D gene ambiguous. Germline-derived CDR1 and CDR2 are SGDLS and YYNGEE. This CDR3 contains 16 residues. V was clipped by 4 bases and J by 2 bases, with 16 bases between them. CDR3 sequence (DNA): TGTGCCAGCAGCCTAGGAGAAGGGAGGGGCAATCAGCCCCAGCATTTT. Protein sequence: CASSLGEGRGNQPQHF.

This sequence joins TRBV7-6 and TRBJ2-3, with TRBD1 matching 8 bases. J lost 4 bases, V lost 5 bases, and 14 bases had no gene match. Germline V gene sequence: CDR1 SGHVS, CDR2 FNYEAQ. The CDR3 covers 17 residues. CDR3 residues: CASSLIIGTGFADTQYF. The CDR3 region has the DNA TGTGCCAGCAGCCTTATAATAGGGACAGGATTTGCAGATACGCAGTATTTT. The whole variable domain, filled in from reference TRBV7-6 and TRBJ2-3, reads GAGVSQSPRYKVTKRGQDVALRCDPISGHVSLYWYRQALGQGPEFLTYFNYEAQQDKSGLPNDRFSAERPEGSISTLTIQRTEQRDSAMYRCASSLIIGTGFADTQYFGPGTRLTVL.

This chain joins TRBV7-2 and TRBJ1-1; a possible D gene is TRBD1 (6 bases). The CDR3 is made up of 17 amino acids. The V gene lost 5 bases and the J gene lost 0 bases, with 19 bases spanning the gap. CDR1 SGHTA and CDR2 FQGNSA come from the germline V gene. The CDR3 loop reads CASSQDRQPLMNTEAFF. CDR3 bases: TGTGCCAGCAGCCAAGACAGGCAACCTCTAATGAACACTGAAGCTTTCTTT.

This chain connects TRBV14 to TRBJ1-1, with TRBD1 matching 8 bases. Germline lookup yields CDR1 SGHDN and CDR2 FVKESK. The CDR3 is 17 amino acids. J was trimmed by 6 bases and V by 4 bases; bases with no gene match: 16. The DNA of the CDR3 is TGTGCCAGCAGCCCCCAGGGGGCAAGATGGAGTCGTCCTGAAGCTTTCTTT. Translated: CASSPQGARWSRPEAFF.

CDR3 coding DNA: TGTGCCAGCAGCGTAGCCTATTCCACAGATACGCAGTATTTT. It is translated as CASSVAYSTDTQYF. The chain uses TRBV9 and TRBJ2-3; unclear D gene. The germline gives CDR1 SGDLS, CDR2 YYNGEE. V lost 0 bases, J lost 2 bases, and 7 bases lay in between. The length of the CDR3 is 14 residues. Full variable domain (rest looked up from reference TRBV9 and TRBJ2-3): DSGVTQTPKHLITATGQRVTLRCSPRSGDLSVYWYQQSLDQGLQFLIQYYNGEERAKGNILERFSAQQFPDLHSELNLSSLELGDSALYFCASSVAYSTDTQYFGPGTRLTVL.